This note documents a single T cell receptor (beta chain) sequence. This specimen belongs to a study of T cell responses to AZD1222 COVID-19 vaccine. The CDR3 length is 14 residues. V lost 11 bases and J lost 3; bases outside the gene matches: 3. Germline values: CDR1 MNHEY, CDR2 SVGAGI. Method: immunoSEQ multiplex PCR; TCRdb's copy keeps in-frame clones and lacks some. Seen here are roughly 140,000 clones, about nine tenths observed once, and the top ten hold about 1.7%. The input for sequencing was peripheral blood, taken on day 0 of AZD1222 vaccination. This sequence joins TRBV6-5 and TRBJ2-1; the match to TRBD2 covers 14 bases. This clonotype was obtained from an adult in good health. CDR3 DNA: TGTGCCGGGGGACTAGCGGGAGACTACAATGAGCAGTTCTTC. It codes for CAGGLAGDYNEQFF.